The rows below give T cell receptor beta chains drawn from one sample of a study of T cells in Graves' hyperthyroidism and ophthalmopathy. TCRdb re-called the multiplex PCR reads through MiXCR, storing one row per CDR3 protein. The data hold around 620,000 distinct CDR3 sequences, with 16% observed a single time. Sequencing was done on a sample of blood. The receptors originated from a woman aged 25 to 39 with Graves' hyperthyroidism. The CDR3 runs from the conserved cysteine through the conserved F or W. A D gene is named only where the DNA matches it firmly. Some rows mark clone size as missing; the rest say once, few, many or name a class of expanded clone.

CDR3 length | clone size | J gene | D gene | V gene | CDR3 protein | CDR3 DNA
14 | - | TRBJ2-7 | - | TRBV4-1 | CASSQLGGGREQYF | TGCGCCAGCAGCCAACTGGGGGGGGGGCGTGAGCAGTACTTC
14 | many | TRBJ2-1 | TRBD2 | TRBV7-2 | CASSFLAVNNEQFF | TGTGCCAGCAGCTTTCTAGCGGTGAACAATGAGCAGTTCTTC
13 | - | TRBJ2-1 | - | TRBV20-1 | CSARGRSYNEQFF | TGCAGTGCTAGAGGGCGGTCCTACAATGAGCAGTTCTTC
15 | many | TRBJ1-1 | - | TRBV19 | CASSITTAGTYRAFF | TGTGCCAGTAGTATAACTACAGCGGGTACATACCGAGCTTTCTTT
16 | - | TRBJ1-3 | TRBD1 | TRBV13 | CASSGPRDSSGNTIYF | TGTGCCAGCAGCGGACCCCGGGACAGCTCTGGAAACACCATATATTTT
15 | many | TRBJ1-1 | - | TRBV14 | CASSEGGSWGTEAFF | TGTGCCAGCAGCGAGGGAGGGTCGTGGGGGACTGAAGCTTTCTTT
14 | few | TRBJ1-1 | - | TRBV6-2/TRBV6-3 | CASTDTYMNTEAFF | TGTGCCAGCACCGACACCTACATGAACACTGAAGCTTTCTTT
12 | many | TRBJ2-7 | - | TRBV2 | CATQSRRYEQYF | TGTGCCACCCAGTCCCGGCGCTACGAGCAGTACTTC
14 | - | TRBJ1-2 | TRBD1 | TRBV20-1 | CSASPGTGSYGYTF | TGCAGTGCTTCTCCCGGGACAGGTTCTTATGGCTACACCTTC
15 | many | TRBJ1-1 | TRBD1 | TRBV10-3 | CAISGLQGARAEAFF | TGTGCCATCAGTGGGTTACAGGGGGCGAGGGCTGAAGCTTTCTTT
13 | few | TRBJ2-1 | TRBD1 | TRBV28 | CASRKVGGSEQFF | TGTGCCAGCAGGAAGGTAGGGGGCAGTGAGCAGTTCTTC
16 | - | TRBJ2-7 | TRBD2 | TRBV9 | CASSVGDLAGAWEQYF | TGTGCCAGCAGCGTAGGGGATCTAGCGGGAGCGTGGGAGCAGTACTTC
14 | - | TRBJ2-2 | - | TRBV7-3 | CASSLVLDSGELFF | TGTGCCAGCAGCTTAGTGCTAGACTCCGGGGAGCTGTTTTTT
17 | - | TRBJ2-3 | - | TRBV5-1 | CASSLGFGARWADTQYF | TGCGCCAGCAGCTTGGGTTTCGGGGCGCGCTGGGCAGATACGCAGTATTTT
16 | many | TRBJ2-2 | - | TRBV12-3/TRBV12-4 | CASSSGGSLNTGELFF | TGTGCCAGCAGTTCAGGAGGGAGCCTGAACACCGGGGAGCTGTTTTTT
20 | many | TRBJ2-7 | TRBD2 | TRBV6-6 | CASSYGPYGGTSGRAYEQYF | TGTGCCAGCAGTTACGGGCCCTATGGGGGGACTAGCGGGAGGGCCTACGAGCAGTACTTC
14 | many | TRBJ1-1 | - | TRBV7-6 | CASSSTYLNTEAFF | TGTGCCAGCAGCTCAACATACCTGAACACTGAAGCTTTCTTT
14 | many | TRBJ2-7 | - | TRBV5-1 | CASSLAPDTYEQYF | TGCGCCAGCAGCTTGGCTCCAGATACCTACGAGCAGTACTTC
17 | many | TRBJ2-2 | TRBD2 | TRBV24-1 | CATSDKTSGRNTGELFF | TGTGCCACCAGTGATAAGACTAGCGGGAGGAACACCGGGGAGCTGTTTTTT
15 | few | TRBJ2-7 | TRBD2 | TRBV18 | CASSRGLAGEYEQYF | TGTGCCAGCTCACGGGGACTAGCGGGAGAGTACGAGCAGTACTTC
15 | many | TRBJ2-6 | - | TRBV5-1 | CASSVWTSGANVLTF | TGCGCCAGCAGCGTTTGGACATCTGGGGCCAACGTCCTGACTTTC
13 | - | TRBJ2-1 | TRBD2 | TRBV9 | CASSDGRGNEQFF | TGTGCCAGCAGTGACGGGAGGGGGAATGAGCAGTTCTTC
14 | many | TRBJ2-7 | TRBD2 | TRBV10-1 | CASSGLAGHYEQYF | TGCGCCAGCAGTGGACTAGCGGGGCACTACGAGCAGTACTTC
17 | few | TRBJ2-7 | TRBD1 | TRBV6-1 | CASSHTRHRDRVYEQYF | TGTGCCAGCAGTCATACAAGACACCGGGACAGAGTTTACGAGCAGTACTTC
17 | - | TRBJ1-5 | TRBD1 | TRBV19 | CASSIASSPGGGQPQHF | TGTGCCAGTAGTATAGCCTCGTCCCCAGGGGGCGGGCAGCCCCAGCATTTT